This is a list of T cell receptor beta chains from one sample in a study of a mutant IDH1 vaccine in newly diagnosed glioma. Some clones are missing from TCRdb's copy, which holds only in-frame ones; the method was immunoSEQ multiplex PCR. The data contain tens of thousands of clones, more than 80% of them singletons. Their antigen targets remain unknown. Sequencing was performed on PBMCs, taken from a glioma patient whose treatment included an IDH1 peptide vaccine. These TCRs come from a woman between 45 and 65 years old with glioma. Both conserved end residues are part of each CDR3. D genes are given only for firm matches. The size of a clone is reported for some rows only, either as once, few or many, or as a class for expanded clones.

clone_size: NA; d_call: TRBD2; j_call: TRBJ2-1; v_call: TRBV30; cdr3_aa: CAWSGLAGVSNEQFF; cdr3_nt: TGTGCCTGGAGTGGACTAGCGGGAGTTAGTAATGAGCAGTTCTTC
clone_size: NA; d_call: TRBD2; j_call: TRBJ2-3; v_call: TRBV5-1; cdr3_aa: CASSLGSSGNTDTQYF; cdr3_nt: TGCGCCAGCAGCCTCGGGTCTAGCGGGAATACAGATACGCAGTATTTT
clone_size: NA; d_call: TRBD1; j_call: TRBJ2-7; v_call: TRBV11-2; cdr3_aa: CASSVDRAGEQYF; cdr3_nt: TGTGCCAGCAGCGTGGACAGGGCTGGGGAGCAGTACTTC
clone_size: medium-sized; d_call: TRBD1; j_call: TRBJ2-1; v_call: TRBV10-1; cdr3_aa: CASSDRGRGYNEQFF; cdr3_nt: TGCGCCAGCAGCGACAGGGGCCGAGGCTACAATGAGCAGTTCTTC
clone_size: NA; d_call: NA; j_call: TRBJ1-1; v_call: TRBV25-1; cdr3_aa: CASTPRGGRITEAFF; cdr3_nt: TGTGCCAGCACCCCGCGGGGGGGGCGGATCACTGAAGCTTTCTTT
clone_size: NA; d_call: NA; j_call: TRBJ2-5; v_call: TRBV30; cdr3_aa: CAWSVQGGPQETQYF; cdr3_nt: TGTGCCTGGAGTGTACAGGGGGGGCCCCAAGAGACCCAGTACTTC
clone_size: many; d_call: NA; j_call: TRBJ1-1; v_call: TRBV28; cdr3_aa: CASASTVMGVTFF; cdr3_nt: TGTGCCAGCGCCTCAACAGTGATGGGGGTGACTTTCTTT
clone_size: once; d_call: TRBD1; j_call: TRBJ1-2; v_call: TRBV28; cdr3_aa: CASSSSGTANYGYTF; cdr3_nt: TGCGCCAGCAGTTCCTCCGGGACAGCAAACTATGGCTACACCTTC
clone_size: NA; d_call: TRBD1; j_call: TRBJ2-5; v_call: TRBV7-7; cdr3_aa: CASSPGTVQETQYF; cdr3_nt: TGTGCTAGCAGCCCAGGGACAGTTCAAGAGACCCAGTACTTC
clone_size: NA; d_call: NA; j_call: TRBJ2-1; v_call: TRBV7-2; cdr3_aa: CASTQVGRYYNEQFF; cdr3_nt: TGTGCCAGCACCCAGGTAGGGCGTTATTACAATGAGCAGTTCTTC